These 32 T cell receptor beta chains share one sample of origin, sequenced in a study of a mutant IDH1 vaccine in newly diagnosed glioma. Sequencing used immunoSEQ multiplex PCR; TCRdb keeps in-frame clones, though not all of them. The table records approximately 92,000 clones, roughly 75% of them present only once. The time point is: baseline, week 1 (first vaccination visit). Treatment specified: pre-vaccination baseline after standard-of-care therapy. Sequences were derived from PBMCs, sampled from a glioma patient treated with radiotherapy, temozolomide or both. The receptors were gathered from a man in his forties with glioma.

The chain has TRBV6-6 and TRBJ1-3; D gene ambiguous. There are 14 residues in the CDR3. The V gene's germline CDR1 is MNHNY and CDR2 SVGAGI (reference sequence). V gave up 5 bases and J gave up 7 bases, with 15 bases separating them. The CDR3 loop is CASSDETVYNTIYF. CDR3 nucleotides: TGTGCCAGCAGTGATGAGACGGTTTACAACACCATATATTTT.

The chain carries TRBV7-9 and TRBJ2-3; D might be TRBD2 (6 bases). CDR3 length: 13 amino acids. Trimming cost V 5 bases and J 4 bases, with 10 bases left between them. Germline V gene lookup returns CDR1 SEHNR and CDR2 FQNEAQ (reference sequence). The CDR3 loop reads CASSLGTPDTQYF. As DNA, the CDR3 is TGTGCCAGCAGCCTGGGGACTCCAGATACGCAGTATTTT.

The CDR3 nucleotides read TGTGCCAGCAGTGAGAGGGGCACAGATACGCAGTATTTT. Translated, it gives CASSERGTDTQYF. The rearrangement links TRBV5-6 to TRBJ2-3, with D perhaps matching TRBD2 (5 bases). The germline gives CDR1 SGHDT, CDR2 YYEEEE. This CDR3 contains 13 residues. The V end lost 5 bases, the J end lost 1 base, and 8 bases lay between the germline ends.

This chain joins TRBV9 and TRBJ2-7; 7 bases are a match to TRBD2. Germline V gene lookup returns CDR1 SGDLS and CDR2 YYNGEE. The CDR3 is 16 amino acids. Trimming at V came to 4 bases and at J to 5 bases, leaving 15 bases not matched to a gene. CDR3 region: CASSPDLAGDRNEQYF. For the CDR3, the DNA is TGTGCCAGCAGCCCCGATCTCGCGGGAGATCGCAACGAGCAGTACTTC.

This clone showed up just once. The chain recombines TRBV5-5 with TRBJ2-7; D perhaps matches TRBD1 (5 bases). The V end was cut by 3 bases, the J end by 4 bases, with 14 bases between. Germline V gene data show CDR1 as SGHKS and CDR2 as YYEKEE (reference sequence). The CDR3 runs to 14 residues. The CDR3 region is CASSSVRHRYEQYF. CDR3 DNA sequence: TGTGCCAGCAGCTCCGTGCGCCACAGGTACGAGCAGTACTTC. Together with reference TRBV5-5 and TRBJ2-7, the CDR3 gives the full variable domain: DAGVTQSPTHLIKTRGQQVTLRCSPISGHKSVSWYQQVLGQGPQFIFQYYEKEERGRGNFPDRFSARQFPNYSSELNVNALLLGDSALYLCASSSVRHRYEQYFGPGTRLTVT.

The chain has TRBV27 and TRBJ2-7, with D maybe TRBD1 (5 bases). The ends were cut back, 4 bases at V and 0 bases at J, with 10 bases in the middle. The CDR3 has 14 residues. Germline V gene data show CDR1 as MNHEY and CDR2 as SMNVEV (reference sequence). The CDR3 sequence: CASSSQVTSYEQYF. CDR3 bases: TGTGCCAGCAGTTCACAGGTGACCTCCTACGAGCAGTACTTC.

This chain links TRBV5-4 with TRBJ2-1; 9 bases line up with TRBD2. The germline V gene has CDR1 SGHNT and CDR2 YYREEE (reference sequence). This CDR3 comprises 16 residues. Trimming removed 4 bases from V and 9 bases from J; junction bases left unmatched: 14. The CDR3 DNA sequence: TGTGCCAGCAGCCCCCCCGTGGCTAGCGGGAATGCTGAGCAGTTCTTC. As protein: CASSPPVASGNAEQFF. The whole variable domain, remainder taken from reference TRBV5-4 and TRBJ2-1, is ETGVTQSPTHLIKTRGQQVTLRCSSQSGHNTVSWYQQALGQGPQFIFQYYREEENGRGNFPPRFSGLQFPNYSSELNVNALELDDSALYLCASSPPVASGNAEQFFGPGTRLTVL.

The chain uses TRBV6-5 and TRBJ1-3; D possibly corresponds to TRBD1 (5 bases). The V gene's germline CDR1 is MNHEY and CDR2 SVGAGI. The CDR3 loop spans 12 amino acids. Deletions cut 11 bases from V and 1 base from J, with 9 bases between. The CDR3 DNA follows: TGTGCCGCCTGGGGGTCTGGAAACACCATATATTTT. It is translated as CAAWGSGNTIYF.

This clone was observed a handful of times. This chain links TRBV7-8 with TRBJ1-1; D not certain. V lost 1 base, J lost 4 bases, and 7 bases lay in between. Germline CDR1 and CDR2: SGHVS and FQNEAQ. CDR3 size: 13 residues. The CDR3 reads CASSLGYLTEAFF. The CDR3 nucleotides are TGTGCCAGCAGCTTAGGCTATCTCACTGAAGCTTTCTTT. The full variable domain, rest sourced from reference TRBV7-8 and TRBJ1-1, is GAGVSQSPRYKVAKRGQDVALRCDPISGHVSLFWYQQALGQGPEFLTYFQNEAQLDKSGLPSDRFFAERPEGSVSTLKIQRTQQEDSAVYLCASSLGYLTEAFFGQGTRLTVV.

The genes are TRBV18 and TRBJ2-1; TRBD1 might be the D (5 bases). Between the trimmed V and J ends, which lost 0 bases and 6 bases, there was a span of 9 bases. Germline CDR1 reads KGHSH; CDR2 reads LQKENI. The CDR3 sequence is 14 residues long. The CDR3 loop is CASSPPEGVNEQFF. The CDR3 coding sequence is TGTGCCAGCTCACCACCGGAAGGGGTCAATGAGCAGTTCTTC.

The rearrangement uses TRBV6-5 and TRBJ2-3; the D gene is possibly TRBD1 (6 bases). The CDR3 sequence is 13 residues long. Trimming removed 5 bases at V and 4 bases at J, with 10 bases between. From germline, CDR1 is MNHEY and CDR2 SVGAGI. For the CDR3, the DNA is TGTGCCAGCAGTCTCAGGGGCCCAGATACGCAGTATTTT. Protein: CASSLRGPDTQYF.

This rearrangement joins TRBV29-1 to TRBJ2-7, with TRBD1 matching over 9 bases. Germline V gene lookup returns CDR1 SQVTM and CDR2 ANQGSEA. With 6 bases clipped from V and 0 bases from J, the junction kept 9 bases outside the gene matches. The CDR3 runs to 15 residues. The chain's CDR3 is CSVEYRGQSSYEQYF. CDR3 DNA: TGCAGCGTCGAATACAGGGGGCAAAGCTCCTACGAGCAGTACTTC.

Note on this clone: Different DNA sequences within this sample yield the same CDR3. The CDR3 reads CASSDNYGYTF. The CDR3 nucleotides are TGTGCCAGCAGTGACAACTATGGCTACACCTTC. The rearrangement uses TRBV2 and TRBJ1-2; D gene ambiguous. The CDR3 is 11 residues long. Trimming removed 3 bases at V and 2 bases at J, with 1 base between. Germline V lookup: CDR1 SNHLY, CDR2 FYNNEI.

The rearrangement uses TRBV5-4 and TRBJ2-5; unclear D gene. The V end lost 0 bases, the J end lost 3 bases, and 9 bases lay between the germline ends. Germline V CDR1 and CDR2: SGHNT, YYREEE (reference sequence). This CDR3 comprises 14 residues. The CDR3 sequence: CASSLGWLEETQYF. The CDR3 nucleotides are TGTGCCAGCAGCTTGGGTTGGCTAGAAGAGACCCAGTACTTC.

The chain links TRBV19 to TRBJ2-1, with D perhaps matching TRBD2 (6 bases). V lost 5 bases to trimming and J lost 0 bases, with 8 bases between them. The CDR3 consists of 14 residues. Per germline, CDR1 LNHDA and CDR2 SQIVND (reference sequence). The CDR3 DNA sequence: TGTGCCAGTAGTGCGGGACCCTCCTACAATGAGCAGTTCTTC. Translation: CASSAGPSYNEQFF.

The genes are TRBV7-9 and TRBJ1-6, with TRBD1 identical over 7 bases. The germline gives CDR1 SEHNR, CDR2 FQNEAQ (reference sequence). The CDR3 is 17 amino acids. V gave up 3 bases and J gave up 8 bases; unmatched junction bases: 13. For the CDR3, the DNA is TGTGCCAGCAGCTTCGAACAGGGGACCGGAGGGGATTCACCCCTCCACTTT. It specifies CASSFEQGTGGDSPLHF.

This clone was picked up one time. This chain uses TRBV27 with TRBJ2-6, with a tentative D call TRBD1 (7 bases). V lost 4 bases, J lost 0 bases, and 25 bases lay in between. Germline V gene sequence: CDR1 MNHEY, CDR2 SMNVEV (reference sequence). CDR3 length: 21 residues. The CDR3 DNA reads TGTGCCAGCAGTTCCCTCCTGGATCTGCGACAGGGACTCTCTGGGGCCAACGTCCTGACTTTC. Translating gives CASSSLLDLRQGLSGANVLTF.

This clone has a single count. The chain is built from TRBV5-1 and TRBJ2-3; 10 nucleotides agree with TRBD2. Germline values: CDR1 SGHRS, CDR2 YFSETQ. This CDR3 comprises 14 residues. J was trimmed by 3 bases and V by 6 bases; bases with no gene match: 4. The CDR3 bases are TGCGCCAGCACAGCGGGGGGGCCAACAGATACGCAGTATTTT. Encoded protein: CASTAGGPTDTQYF.

The gene calls are TRBV11-3 and TRBJ2-2; 7 bases line up with TRBD1. The CDR3 loop spans 15 amino acids. Trimming took 3 bases from V and 6 from J; bases not matched to a gene: 7. Germline V gene sequence: CDR1 SGHNT, CDR2 YENEEA. Here the CDR3 reads CASSFTGEGAGELFF. In DNA form, the CDR3 reads TGTGCCAGCAGCTTCACAGGGGAAGGGGCCGGGGAGCTGTTTTTT.

The chain is built from TRBV6-6 and TRBJ2-7; 7 bases line up with TRBD1. With 2 bases clipped from V and 6 bases from J, the junction kept 1 base outside the gene matches. Germline V lookup: CDR1 MNHNY, CDR2 SVGAGI (reference sequence). The CDR3 sequence is 12 residues long. DNA of the CDR3: TGTGCCAGCAGTTACAAGGGGGCCGAGCAGTACTTC. Translating it yields CASSYKGAEQYF.

V usage is TRBV25-1 and J usage is TRBJ1-2, with a weak D call TRBD1 (5 bases). V dropped 8 bases and J dropped 4 bases, with 14 bases sitting between them. Germline V gives CDR1 MGHDK, CDR2 SYGVNS. This CDR3 is built from 13 residues. Here the CDR3 reads CASALGRGYGYTF. The CDR3 DNA sequence: TGTGCCAGCGCCCTGGGGAGGGGCTATGGCTACACCTTC.

The CDR3 loop is CASSLVTSGGSSYEQYF. DNA of the CDR3: TGTGCCAGCAGTTTAGTCACTAGCGGGGGGAGCTCCTACGAGCAGTACTTC. The V gene is TRBV27, the J gene TRBJ2-7; 12 nucleotides line up with TRBD2. The trim removed 2 bases at V and 0 bases at J, leaving 5 bases unmatched. Germline V CDR1 and CDR2: MNHEY, SMNVEV (reference sequence). CDR3 length: 17 amino acids.

The chain recombines TRBV5-1 with TRBJ2-7, with 10 bases lining up with TRBD2. The CDR3 covers 15 residues. CDR1 and CDR2 (germline): SGHRS, YFSETQ. V gave up 1 base and J gave up 2 bases; unmatched junction bases: 3. The CDR3 DNA is TGCGCCAGCAGCTTGACTACTAGCGGGACCTACGAGCAGTACTTC. It translates to CASSLTTSGTYEQYF.

The gene calls are TRBV5-1 and TRBJ1-4, with 8 bases that match TRBD1. The CDR3 spans 15 residues. Germline V lookup: CDR1 SGHRS, CDR2 YFSETQ. The trim removed 4 bases at V and 3 bases at J, leaving 5 bases unmatched. The CDR3 sequence is CASSQDRAANEKLFF. In nucleotides, the CDR3 is TGCGCCAGCAGCCAGGACAGGGCGGCTAATGAAAAACTGTTTTTT. Full variable domain (outside the CDR3, taken from reference TRBV5-1 and TRBJ1-4): KAGVTQTPRYLIKTRGQQVTLSCSPISGHRSVSWYQQTPGQGLQFLFEYFSETQRNKGNFPGRFSGRQFSNSRSEMNVSTLELGDSALYLCASSQDRAANEKLFFGSGTQLSVL.

The rearrangement uses TRBV5-6 and TRBJ2-2, with a tentative D call TRBD2 (5 bases). CDR1 is SGHDT and CDR2 is YYEEEE in the germline V gene. Trimming took off 6 bases at V and 4 bases at J, with 16 bases between the two ends. CDR3 size: 15 residues. The CDR3 DNA is TGTGCCAGCACCTTTATCGGGGATGTCACCGGGGAGCTGTTTTTT. Translating gives CASTFIGDVTGELFF.

V usage is TRBV10-2 and J usage is TRBJ2-5, with TRBD2 matching over 10 bases. Germline V gene lookup returns CDR1 WSHSY and CDR2 SAAADI. V shed 3 bases, J shed 5 bases, and the junction held 9 bases outside the gene matches. This CDR3 region has 16 residues. This CDR3 is CASSELAGPIRETQYF. The CDR3, as DNA: TGCGCCAGCAGTGAACTAGCGGGGCCGATCAGGGAGACCCAGTACTTC.

The chain couples TRBV23-1 to TRBJ1-4, with D possibly being TRBD1 (5 bases). TRBV23-1 is flagged as an ORF with uncertain function. Trimming took 8 bases from V and 10 from J, leaving 17 bases between them. CDR3 length: 13 residues. The CDR3 loop is CASPRGLIPKLFF. The CDR3 coding sequence is TGCGCCAGCCCTCGGGGACTAATCCCAAAACTGTTTTTT.

This chain connects TRBV7-2 to TRBJ2-1; 10 bases align to TRBD2. The CDR3 length is 16 residues. Trimming took 5 bases from V and 6 from J; bases not matched to a gene: 10. Per the germline V gene, CDR1 is SGHTA and CDR2 is FQGNSA. CDR3 nucleotide sequence: TGTGCCAGCAGCCCGCAACTAGCGGGATCTCGCAATGAGCAGTTCTTC. Protein: CASSPQLAGSRNEQFF. Full variable domain (outside the CDR3, taken from reference TRBV7-2 and TRBJ2-1): GAGVSQSPSNKVTEKGKDVELRCDPISGHTALYWYRQSLGQGLEFLIYFQGNSAPDKSGLPSDRFSAERTGGSVSTLTIQRTQQEDSAVYLCASSPQLAGSRNEQFFGPGTRLTVL.

The chain links TRBV19 to TRBJ2-7, with a possible D match to TRBD1 (5 bases). Trimming removed 6 bases from V and 5 bases from J, with 11 bases in between. Germline loops: CDR1 LNHDA, CDR2 SQIVND (reference sequence). The CDR3 is 12 residues long. For the CDR3, the DNA is TGTGCCAGTAGCTCAGGGTACCACGAGCAGTACTTC. Its protein is CASSSGYHEQYF.

The chain couples TRBV28 to TRBJ1-2; D is unresolved. This CDR3 is 14 amino acids long. From germline, CDR1 is MDHEN and CDR2 SYDVKM. Trimming stripped 3 bases from V and 2 bases from J, with 10 bases between. The CDR3 reads CASSLGQQNYGYTF. The DNA of the CDR3 is TGTGCCAGCAGTTTGGGCCAACAAAACTATGGCTACACCTTC.

The rearrangement links TRBV7-2 to TRBJ2-1; 9 positions match TRBD2. The CDR3 totals 14 residues. Germline CDR1 reads SGHTA; CDR2 reads FQGNSA. The ends lost 3 bases at V and 9 bases at J; junction bases unmatched: 6. CDR3 nucleotides: TGTGCCAGCAGCTTCTCAGCGGGGGGTAGTGAGCAGTTCTTC. Its translation: CASSFSAGGSEQFF.

The sample holds one count of this clone. V is TRBV2 and J is TRBJ1-6; D uncertain. V gave up 0 bases and J gave up 6 bases, with 12 bases separating them. Germline CDR1 SNHLY, CDR2 FYNNEI. CDR3 length: 16 residues. In DNA, the CDR3 is TGTGCCAGCAGTGAAGCGATAAGCAGGTTTAATTCACCCCTCCACTTT. Translated: CASSEAISRFNSPLHF.